This passage covers 7 T cell receptor beta chains from one sample sequenced in a study of PD-1 blockade in mismatch repair-deficient tumors. Only in-frame clones appear in the TCRdb table, and some are missing; sequencing was by immunoSEQ multiplex PCR. The sample records over 75,000 clones, approximately 84% being singletons. Material: peripheral blood, obtained 12 weeks after starting pembrolizumab. The receptors derive from an adult with mismatch repair-deficient cancer.

The chain carries TRBV7-3 and TRBJ1-1; 9 bases align to TRBD1. The CDR3 runs 14 residues. Germline V CDR1 and CDR2: SGHTA, FQGTGA. J lost 4 bases, V lost 5 bases, and 5 bases had no gene match. CDR3 sequence (DNA): TGTGCCAGCAGCCAAAGACAGGGGGGCACTGAAGCTTTCTTT. This codes for CASSQRQGGTEAFF.

CDR3 nucleotide sequence: TGTGCCAGCAGCCCCATAGGAGCTAGCGGGAGAGATGAGCAGTTCTTC. Its protein product is CASSPIGASGRDEQFF. V gene TRBV2 combines with J gene TRBJ2-1; 10 nucleotides agree with TRBD2. Trimming at V came to 6 bases and at J to 8 bases, leaving 13 bases not matched to a gene. This CDR3 is built from 16 residues. Germline loops: CDR1 SNHLY, CDR2 FYNNEI.

The rearrangement uses TRBV7-3 and TRBJ2-2; a weak D match, TRBD2 (5 bases). The CDR3 contains 15 residues. Germline CDR1 is SGHTA and CDR2 is FQGTGA. V was clipped by 3 bases and J by 4 bases, with 12 bases between them. The CDR3 coding sequence is TGTGCCAGCAGCTTGGACGGCCGGGGCACCGGGGAGCTGTTTTTT. This gives the protein CASSLDGRGTGELFF.

This clone was counted a few times. The chain combines TRBV2 with TRBJ2-7; no reliable D call. Deletions cut 6 bases from V and 6 bases from J, with 12 bases between. CDR1 SNHLY and CDR2 FYNNEI come from the germline V gene. The CDR3 totals 12 residues. The CDR3: CASSGRLGEQYF. In DNA form, the CDR3 reads TGTGCCAGCAGCGGAAGACTGGGCGAGCAGTACTTC.

This chain joins TRBV27 and TRBJ2-7; tentative D call: TRBD1 (6 bases). V was trimmed by 4 bases and J by 3 bases, leaving 10 bases between them. Looked up from germline, CDR1 is MNHEY and CDR2 is SMNVEV (reference sequence). This CDR3 is 13 amino acids long. The DNA for the CDR3 is TGTGCCAGCAGTTACCGACAGGTCTACGAGCAGTACTTC. Its protein product is CASSYRQVYEQYF.

The gene calls are TRBV2 and TRBJ2-3, with TRBD2 matching over 9 bases. The J segment lost 5 bases and the V segment lost 5 bases, leaving 8 bases of the junction unmatched. This CDR3 contains 15 residues. Germline-derived CDR1 and CDR2 are SNHLY and FYNNEI. The CDR3 DNA sequence: TGTGCCAGCAGTAACGGGACTAGCAGTCGAGATACGCAGTATTTT. It codes for CASSNGTSSRDTQYF.

The V call is TRBV2, the J call TRBJ2-2, with D tentatively TRBD1 (6 bases). The V end was cut by 8 bases, the J end by 0 bases, with 13 bases between. Germline V CDR1 and CDR2: SNHLY, FYNNEI. The CDR3 spans 15 residues. CDR3 in DNA: TGTGCCAGCTGTTTGGGGGCCGCGAACACCGGGGAGCTGTTTTTT. Its protein product is CASCLGAANTGELFF.